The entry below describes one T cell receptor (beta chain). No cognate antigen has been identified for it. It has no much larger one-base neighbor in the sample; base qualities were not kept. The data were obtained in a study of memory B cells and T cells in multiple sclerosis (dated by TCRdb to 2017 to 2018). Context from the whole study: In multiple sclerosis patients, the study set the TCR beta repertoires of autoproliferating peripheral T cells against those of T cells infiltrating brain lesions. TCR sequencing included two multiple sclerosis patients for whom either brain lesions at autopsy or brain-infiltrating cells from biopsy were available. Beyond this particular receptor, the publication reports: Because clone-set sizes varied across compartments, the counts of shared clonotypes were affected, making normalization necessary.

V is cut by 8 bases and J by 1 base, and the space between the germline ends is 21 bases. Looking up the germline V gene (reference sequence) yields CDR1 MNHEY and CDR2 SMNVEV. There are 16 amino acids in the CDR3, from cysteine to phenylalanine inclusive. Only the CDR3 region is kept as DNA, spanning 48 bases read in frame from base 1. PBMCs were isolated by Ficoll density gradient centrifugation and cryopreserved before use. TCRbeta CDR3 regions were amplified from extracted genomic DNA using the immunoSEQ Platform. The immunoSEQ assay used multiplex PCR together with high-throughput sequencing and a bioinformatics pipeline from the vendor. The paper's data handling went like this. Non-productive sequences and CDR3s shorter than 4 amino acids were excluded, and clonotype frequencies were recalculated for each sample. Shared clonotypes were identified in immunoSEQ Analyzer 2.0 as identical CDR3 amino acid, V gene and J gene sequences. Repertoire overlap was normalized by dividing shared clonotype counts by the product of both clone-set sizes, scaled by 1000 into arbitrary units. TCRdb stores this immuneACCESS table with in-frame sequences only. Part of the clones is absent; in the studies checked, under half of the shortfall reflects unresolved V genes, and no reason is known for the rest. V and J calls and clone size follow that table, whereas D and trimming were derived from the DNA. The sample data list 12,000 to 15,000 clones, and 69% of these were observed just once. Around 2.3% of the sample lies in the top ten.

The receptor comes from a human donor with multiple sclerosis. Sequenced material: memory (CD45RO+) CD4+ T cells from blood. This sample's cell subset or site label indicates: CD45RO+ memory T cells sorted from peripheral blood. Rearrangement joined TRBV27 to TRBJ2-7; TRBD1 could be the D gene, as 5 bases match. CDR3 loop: CASRPIPGLESYEQYF. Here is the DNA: TGTGCCAGCCGTCCTATTCCAGGGTTGGAGTCCTACGAGCAGTACTTC.